This T cell receptor (beta chain) was sequenced in a study of control samples from healthy donors and cancer patients. The V gene lost 10 bases and the J gene lost 1 base, with 25 bases spanning the gap. This CDR3 has 17 amino acids. Germline lookup yields CDR1 LNHDA and CDR2 SQIVND (reference sequence). Method: immunoSEQ multiplex PCR; TCRdb's copy keeps in-frame clones and lacks some. The sample holds about 100,000 clones, more than 85% seen once. The V and J genes are TRBV19 and TRBJ1-2; D ambiguous. The sample taken for sequencing was blood. This receptor was identified in a man aged 18 to 35 in good health. CDR3 residues: CATSPSGGLMDNYGYTF. The CDR3 coding sequence is TGTGCCACCTCCCCATCCGGAGGCCTGATGGATAACTATGGCTACACCTTC.